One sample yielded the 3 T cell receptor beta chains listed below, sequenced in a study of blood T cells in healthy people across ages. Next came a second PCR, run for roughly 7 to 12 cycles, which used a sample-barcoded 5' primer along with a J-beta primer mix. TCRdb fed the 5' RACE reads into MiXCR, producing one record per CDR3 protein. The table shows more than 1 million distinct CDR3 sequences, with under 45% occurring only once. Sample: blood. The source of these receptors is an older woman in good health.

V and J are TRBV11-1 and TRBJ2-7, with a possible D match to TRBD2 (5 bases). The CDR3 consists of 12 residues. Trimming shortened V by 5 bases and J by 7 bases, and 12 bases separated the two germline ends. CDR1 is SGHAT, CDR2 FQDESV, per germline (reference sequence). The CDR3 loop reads CASSVGRGEQYF. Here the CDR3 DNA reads TGTGCCAGCAGCGTCGGTCGAGGGGAGCAGTACTTC.

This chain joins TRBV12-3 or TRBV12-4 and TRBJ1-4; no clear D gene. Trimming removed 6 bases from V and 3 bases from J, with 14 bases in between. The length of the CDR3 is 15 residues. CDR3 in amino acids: CASRKEGEPNEKLFF. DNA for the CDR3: TGTGCCAGCAGAAAAGAGGGAGAACCTAATGAAAAACTGTTTTTT.

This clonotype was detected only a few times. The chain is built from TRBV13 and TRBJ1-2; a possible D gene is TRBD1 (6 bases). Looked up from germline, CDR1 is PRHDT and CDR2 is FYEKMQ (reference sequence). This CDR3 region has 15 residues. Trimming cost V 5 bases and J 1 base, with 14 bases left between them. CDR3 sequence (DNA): TGTGCCAGCAGCGGACAGAGACATCTTAACTATGGCTACACCTTC. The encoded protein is CASSGQRHLNYGYTF.